The entry below describes one TCR beta chain. This entry comes from a study of technical replicates of blood from several donors. Data came from immunoSEQ multiplex PCR; TCRdb stores just in-frame clones and leaves some out. The table includes about 66,000 clones, roughly 90% detected once. What was sequenced was PBMCs. This receptor was identified in a human donor in good health. Some clones in this sample may be carry-over from other donors' samples.

CDR3 DNA sequence: TGTGCCAGCAGGGCTACAGGATTCGGGAACACTGAAGCTTTCTTT. Amino acid sequence: CASRATGFGNTEAFF. J is TRBJ1-1 and V is TRBV7-2; TRBD1 is a possible D gene (5 bases). This CDR3 is built from 15 residues. The ends were cut back, 6 bases at V and 1 base at J, with 15 bases in the middle. The germline gives CDR1 SGHTA, CDR2 FQGNSA.